This T cell receptor (beta chain) was recovered during a study of vaccination effects on CD4 cells after COVID-19. As for this clone: The antigen remains undetermined.

Antigen-specific CD4+ T cells were first expanded with viral peptide pools by the ViraFEST assay and only then sequenced. CD4+ T cell isolation took place after 10 days of culture. Of the BNT162b2 and mRNA-1273 vaccines, participants received two doses of one or the other. Each vaccine recipient was nucleocapsid antibody negative and had no prior SARS-CoV-2 infection. Trimming cost V 6 bases and J 6 bases, with 20 bases left between them. Germline CDR1 MGHDK, CDR2 SYGVNS. CDR3 length: 16 amino acids. The table came from immunoSEQ multiplex PCR; TCRdb's copy has only in-frame clones and leaves some out. The top ten hold roughly 1.6% of the sample, which has almost 70,000 clones, 70% to 85% seen once.

The chain is built from TRBV25-1 and TRBJ2-2; D could derive from TRBD1 or TRBD2 (5 bases each). Here the sequenced sample was CD4+ T cells from PBMCs cultured with HCoV-229E spike peptides, taken after COVID-19 vaccination. This TCR was sampled from a human donor who received a COVID-19 vaccine. The CDR3 DNA sequence: TGTGCCAGCAGCCGAACAGGTGGAGGAGGACCCGGGGAGCTGTTTTTT. Translation: CASSRTGGGGPGELFF.